This note documents a single TCR beta chain sequence. Its antigen remains unknown. Data came from immunoSEQ multiplex PCR; TCRdb stores just in-frame clones and leaves some out. The profile covers tens of thousands of clones, with over 75% appearing a single time and about 2% taken by the ten largest. CDR3 size: 15 residues. CDR1 is SNHLY, CDR2 FYNNEI, per germline. With 9 bases clipped from V and 5 bases from J, the junction kept 13 bases outside the gene matches. The data are from a study of lymphopenia after photon versus proton radiotherapy. Study results and limitations: A bigger post-nadir fall in TCR diversity correlated inversely with survival time in deceased patients. Only patients who died were analyzed for survival; proton advantage is unproven. Post-nadir diversity loss with photons came from oligoclonal expansion, particularly CD8+ Temra cells. Relative stability marked proton patients; photon patients lost diversity and naive cells.

The V and J genes are TRBV2 and TRBJ2-7; 10 nucleotides match TRBD1. This specimen consisted of peripheral blood, obtained from a patient treated with photon-based radiotherapy. The TCR sequence derives from a man in his forties or fifties with gastric cancer. The CDR3 DNA reads as TGTGCCAGTACCCTGGGACAGGGGAGGATCAACGAGCAGTACTTC. Residues: CASTLGQGRINEQYF.